This T cell receptor beta chain derives from a study of T-cell memory formation after mild COVID-19. Turning to the study itself: TCR clusters largely stayed donor specific. Study-wide results and limits: Contracting clones from day 15 to 85 had balanced CD4/CD8; later expanders favoured CD4+. Contracting CD4+ clones sat mainly in CM and EM; CD8+ in EMRA.

The authors produced TCR alpha and TCR beta cDNA libraries with sample barcodes and UMIs by 5'RACE using constant-segment primers. Each CDR3 protein gets one entry after TCRdb re-called the 5' RACE reads with MiXCR. The data contain around 320,000 distinct CDR3 sequences, just under 20% of them seen just once; the ten biggest clones take up under 25%. As concerns this clonotype: Antigen specificity is unknown.

The source of this sequence is a man aged 18 to 30 who had mild COVID-19 (a few samples of this study predate the infection). Cell type and time point are not known. The source material was PBMCs or a T cell subset sorted from them (not recorded which).

In DNA form, the CDR3 reads TGTGCCAGCAGCTTGGATCTCGCGGGGGGACCCGCCGGGGAGCTGTTTTTT. Protein product: CASSLDLAGGPAGELFF. The chain joins TRBV5-4 to TRBJ2-2; 8 positions agree with TRBD2. Germline CDR1 reads SGHNT; CDR2 reads YYREEE (reference sequence). V lost 0 bases to trimming and J lost 6 bases; unmatched junction nucleotides: 10. CDR3 length: 17 residues.